This T cell receptor beta chain emerged from a study of blood T cell repertoires in COVID-19. Study-level information: COVID-19 samples, acute and convalescent, were from the United States, Italy and Spain.

CDR3 size: 16 residues. V lost 3 bases, J lost 4 bases, and 16 bases lay in between. Germline V CDR1 and CDR2: LGHNA, YSLEER. Clones were sequenced by immunoSEQ multiplex PCR, and TCRdb holds only the in-frame ones, with some missing. The data contain fewer than 250,000 clones, 75% to 90% of them seen just once; the ten biggest clones take up 2.6%. The source is a woman between 70 and 85 years old with active or convalescent COVID-19. Sequencing was done on a sample of peripheral blood. The chain carries TRBV4-3 and TRBJ2-1, with unresolved D. Here the CDR3 DNA reads TGCGCCAGCAGCCATGCTATCTCCCTAAAGTACAATGAGCAGTTCTTC. This encodes CASSHAISLKYNEQFF.